This T cell receptor beta chain was documented in a study of blood T cell repertoires in COVID-19. Here immunoSEQ multiplex PCR was the method, and the copy in TCRdb shows in-frame clones only, minus some. This table holds fewer than 250,000 clones, 84% found once. V dropped 8 bases and J dropped 7 bases, with 21 bases sitting between them. CDR1 is ENHRY and CDR2 is SYGVKD in the germline V gene. The CDR3 runs 15 residues. The chain couples TRBV10-3 to TRBJ2-1, with D perhaps matching TRBD2 (6 bases). The clonotype originates from a man aged 50 to 60 with acute or convalescent COVID-19. Input material: peripheral blood. The DNA for the CDR3 is TGTGCCATCCCCCCGGGGGTATCTTCGGGGAATGAGCAGTTCTTC. This codes for CAIPPGVSSGNEQFF.